This T cell receptor beta chain was identified during a study of blood T cell repertoires in COVID-19. Study details: COVID-19 samples collected from the United States, Italy and Spain covered acute and convalescent phases.

TCRdb's table, derived via immunoSEQ multiplex PCR, lists solely in-frame clones and lacks some. The sample has about 240,000 clones, around 81% seen once; the top ten hold roughly 1.9%. V was pared by 1 base and J by 3 bases, with 5 bases of the junction left unmatched. The CDR3 runs 16 residues. CDR1 is LNHNV, CDR2 YYDKDF, per germline (reference sequence). The sequenced sample consisted of peripheral blood. This chain uses TRBV15 with TRBJ2-1; TRBD1 matches at 8 bases. The clonotype originates from a young man who had recovered from COVID-19. The CDR3 protein is CATSRGYDRGYNEQFF. CDR3 in DNA: TGTGCCACCAGCAGAGGGTACGACAGGGGCTACAATGAGCAGTTCTTC.